These 9 T cell receptor beta chains share one sample of origin, sequenced in a study of T-cell memory formation after mild COVID-19. Using its own MiXCR run on the 5' RACE reads, TCRdb lists one record per CDR3 protein. The sample holds around 150,000 distinct CDR3 sequences; more than 14% are singletons and the top ten take 13% to 15%. Source material: PBMCs or a T cell subset sorted from them (not recorded which). These TCRs come from an adult woman who had mild COVID-19 (a few samples of this study predate the infection). Cell type and time point are not known.

This chain connects TRBV4-1 to TRBJ2-7; D is possibly TRBD2 (6 bases). Per the germline V gene, CDR1 is MGHRA and CDR2 is YSYEKL. The CDR3 length is 15 residues. V was pared by 4 bases and J by 6 bases, with 19 bases between. CDR3 protein: CASSPSLGGTGEQYF. CDR3 DNA: TGCGCCAGCAGCCCCTCGTTGGGCGGGACGGGCGAGCAGTACTTC.

This clonotype was seen a handful of times. The chain joins TRBV5-1 to TRBJ2-1; 10 bases line up with TRBD1. Germline values: CDR1 SGHRS, CDR2 YFSETQ. This CDR3 is built from 16 residues. The ends lost 4 bases at V and 5 bases at J; junction bases unmatched: 9. CDR3 in amino acids: CASSLYGTGENNEQFF. Here the CDR3 DNA reads TGCGCCAGCAGCCTCTACGGGACAGGGGAGAACAATGAGCAGTTCTTC.

This clonotype was seen a handful of times. The genes are TRBV29-1 and TRBJ2-1, with D unresolved. Germline loops: CDR1 SQVTM, CDR2 ANQGSEA. The CDR3 runs to 10 residues. V gave up 7 bases and J gave up 4 bases, with 5 bases separating them. The CDR3 region has the DNA TGCAGCGGTTATTACAATGAGCAGTTCTTC. Translation: CSGYYNEQFF.

In regard to this clonotype: The junction shows a germline mismatch at one end, possibly a read error. The chain joins TRBV20-1 to TRBJ2-7; D gene unclear. Germline V CDR1 and CDR2: DFQATT, SNEGSKA (reference sequence). The CDR3 loop spans 12 amino acids. The CDR3 is CSARETSYEQYF. CDR3 DNA sequence: TGCAGTGCTCGAGAGACCTCCTACGAGCAGTACTTC.

The chain joins TRBV13 to TRBJ1-2, with D hard to call. V shed 0 bases and J shed 0 bases, with 8 bases lying between them. Germline V CDR1 and CDR2: PRHDT, FYEKMQ (reference sequence). This CDR3 is 15 amino acids long. The CDR3 reads CASSLGGNSNYGYTF. The CDR3 nucleotides read TGTGCCAGCAGCTTAGGGGGGAATTCTAACTATGGCTACACCTTC.

The gene calls are TRBV4-2 and TRBJ2-7; perhaps D is TRBD1 or TRBD2 (5 bases each). Trimming shortened V by 1 base and J by 0 bases, and 10 bases separated the two germline ends. Germline CDR1 is LGHNA and CDR2 is YNFKEQ. CDR3 length: 15 amino acids. The CDR3 region has the DNA TGTGCCAGCAGCCAAGGGGGGTCAAGCTCCTACGAGCAGTACTTC. Translation gives CASSQGGSSSYEQYF.

There are a few counts of this clonotype. The chain joins TRBV20-1 to TRBJ2-2; D is perhaps TRBD2 (5 bases). Trimming pared 0 bases from V and 9 bases from J, leaving 17 bases between. Germline loops: CDR1 DFQATT, CDR2 SNEGSKA (reference sequence). The CDR3 spans 15 residues. In DNA form, the CDR3 reads TGCAGTGCTAGAGAACTAGGAAACGGTGACCGGGAGCTGTTTTTT. It translates to CSARELGNGDRELFF.

This chain joins TRBV7-3 and TRBJ2-3, with 10 bases lining up with TRBD1. The CDR3 is 16 amino acids. Looked up from germline, CDR1 is SGHTA and CDR2 is FQGTGA. With V trimmed by 5 bases and J by 1 base, 6 bases remained unmatched. CDR3 DNA sequence: TGTGCCAGCAGCCGATGGGGGACAGGGGGCACAGATACGCAGTATTTT. Translated, it gives CASSRWGTGGTDTQYF. The full variable domain, rest sourced from reference TRBV7-3 and TRBJ2-3, is GAGVSQTPSNKVTEKGKYVELRCDPISGHTALYWYRQSLGQGPEFLIYFQGTGAADDSGLPNDRFFAVRPEGSVSTLKIQRTERGDSAVYLCASSRWGTGGTDTQYFGPGTRLTVL.

This clonotype was detected only a few times. The chain joins TRBV12-3 or TRBV12-4 to TRBJ2-7, with a weak D call TRBD1 (5 bases). V dropped 3 bases and J dropped 0 bases, with 6 bases sitting between them. The CDR3 sequence is 13 residues long. CDR3 sequence reads: CASSFRVSYEQYF. The CDR3 nucleotides are TGTGCCAGCAGTTTCAGGGTCTCCTACGAGCAGTACTTC.